Following are 29 T cell receptor beta chains from one sample sequenced in a study of monozygotic twins with cystic fibrosis (dated by TCRdb to about 2021). The library was prepared using the immunoSEQ multiplex PCR assay. TCRdb carries this immuneACCESS record with in-frame sequences only. Its versions omit some clonotypes, under half of them owing to an unresolved V gene in the studies checked, with the rest unexplained. For this sample the table gives around 10,000 clones, of which roughly 96% were detected only once. The top ten hold roughly 0.79% of the sample. The source material was blood. The receptors were gathered from a boy younger than 18 with cystic fibrosis.

The chain links TRBV27 to TRBJ2-7; 15 bases match TRBD2. This CDR3 region has 16 residues. V lost 2 bases, J lost 5 bases, and 4 bases stayed unmatched. The germline gives CDR1 MNHEY, CDR2 SMNVEV (reference sequence). The CDR3 here is CASSLRGTSGRNEQYF. The DNA of the CDR3 is TGTGCCAGCAGTTTAAGAGGGACTAGCGGGAGGAACGAGCAGTACTTC.

The chain combines TRBV19 with TRBJ1-2; TRBD1 matches 8 bases. Unmatched junction bases numbered 10, after V lost 6 bases and J lost 10 bases. The CDR3 is 13 amino acids. Germline-derived CDR1 and CDR2 are LNHDA and SQIVND (reference sequence). The CDR3 nucleotides are TGTGCCAGTAGACAGACAGGGGATGCTGACTACACCTTC. Translating it yields CASRQTGDADYTF. The complete variable domain, with remaining parts taken from reference TRBV19 and TRBJ1-2, reads DGGITQSPKYLFRKEGQNVTLSCEQNLNHDAMYWYRQDPGQGLRLIYYSQIVNDFQKGDIAEGYSVSREKKESFPLTVTSAQKNPTAFYLCASRQTGDADYTFGSGTRLTVV.

The rearrangement joins TRBV6-1 to TRBJ2-3, with TRBD2 matching over 9 bases. CDR3 length: 15 amino acids. The germline gives CDR1 MNHNS, CDR2 SASEGT. V was pared by 1 base and J by 5 bases, with 4 bases of the junction left unmatched. The CDR3 region is CASSEGSGGLDTQYF. As DNA, the CDR3 is TGTGCCAGCAGTGAAGGTAGCGGGGGATTAGATACGCAGTATTTT.

The rearrangement joins TRBV9 to TRBJ1-5; tentatively, D is TRBD1 (6 bases). The germline gives CDR1 SGDLS, CDR2 YYNGEE. The V gene lost 0 bases and the J gene lost 7 bases, with 11 bases spanning the gap. The CDR3 has 14 residues. CDR3 DNA sequence: TGTGCCAGCAGCGTAGGGGGGGCTGGGCAGCCCCAGCATTTT. Amino acid sequence: CASSVGGAGQPQHF.

This chain uses TRBV2 with TRBJ1-1; D not certain. The CDR3 length is 12 residues. Germline-derived CDR1 and CDR2 are SNHLY and FYNNEI. Trimming left V 8 bases short and J 2 bases short, with 9 bases between. In DNA form, the CDR3 reads TGTGCCAGCGAAAGAGACAACACTGAAGCTTTCTTT. Translating gives CASERDNTEAFF.

This CDR3 is CASSLEGAVDTGELFF. The CDR3 DNA is TGCGCCAGCAGCTTGGAGGGGGCGGTAGACACCGGGGAGCTGTTTTTT. V is TRBV5-1 and J is TRBJ2-2; 7 bases line up with TRBD1. The trim removed 0 bases at V and 3 bases at J, leaving 5 bases unmatched. CDR1 and CDR2 from the germline V gene are SGHRS and YFSETQ. The CDR3 is 16 residues long. The complete variable domain, with remaining parts taken from reference TRBV5-1 and TRBJ2-2, reads KAGVTQTPRYLIKTRGQQVTLSCSPISGHRSVSWYQQTPGQGLQFLFEYFSETQRNKGNFPGRFSGRQFSNSRSEMNVSTLELGDSALYLCASSLEGAVDTGELFFGEGSRLTVL.

The chain combines TRBV25-1 with TRBJ2-2; D may be TRBD1 or TRBD2 (5 bases each). With 2 bases removed from V and 2 bases from J, the gap between germline ends came to 12 bases. In germline, CDR1 is MGHDK, CDR2 SYGVNS. CDR3 size: 16 residues. The chain's CDR3 is CASSEHPGSNTGELFF. The DNA of the CDR3 is TGTGCCAGCAGTGAACACCCAGGGAGTAACACCGGGGAGCTGTTTTTT.

This chain connects TRBV27 to TRBJ1-3; weak D call: TRBD1 (5 bases). V lost 5 bases and J lost 0, with 11 bases in between. CDR3 length equals 15 residues. Per germline, CDR1 MNHEY and CDR2 SMNVEV (reference sequence). The CDR3 coding sequence is TGTGCCAGCAGTCCCCACAGGTACTCTGGAAACACCATATATTTT. The encoded protein is CASSPHRYSGNTIYF.

The V gene is TRBV4-3, the J gene TRBJ2-7; 11 nucleotides agree with TRBD2. In germline, CDR1 is LGHNA, CDR2 YSLEER. V shed 1 base, J shed 4 bases, and the junction held 3 bases outside the gene matches. The CDR3 contains 15 residues. The DNA for the CDR3 is TGCGCCAGCAGCCAAGCTCTAGCGGGAGGATACGAGCAGTACTTC. Protein: CASSQALAGGYEQYF.

The chain recombines TRBV18 with TRBJ1-3; no clear D gene. Germline CDR1 reads KGHSH; CDR2 reads LQKENI. V lost 3 bases, J lost 2 bases, and 11 bases lay in between. This CDR3 comprises 15 residues. The CDR3 DNA sequence: TGTGCCAGCTCACCTCTTCCATCCGCTGGAAACACCATATATTTT. Amino acid sequence: CASSPLPSAGNTIYF.

The chain's CDR3 is CASSLEGSPYGYTF. The CDR3 nucleotides are TGTGCCAGCAGTTTAGAAGGGAGCCCATATGGCTACACCTTC. The V call is TRBV28, the J call TRBJ1-2; D is uncertain. Per germline, CDR1 MDHEN and CDR2 SYDVKM. The length of the CDR3 is 14 residues. Between the trimmed V and J ends, which lost 2 bases and 5 bases, there was a span of 12 bases.

The chain uses TRBV18 and TRBJ2-2; TRBD1 might be the D (7 bases). The V end lost 4 bases, the J end lost 5 bases, and 17 bases lay between the germline ends. Germline V lookup: CDR1 KGHSH, CDR2 LQKENI. This CDR3 region has 16 residues. This CDR3 reads CASSRRGDRVTGELFF. The CDR3 DNA follows: TGTGCCAGCTCACGGAGGGGTGACAGGGTGACCGGGGAGCTGTTTTTT.

The V gene is TRBV19, the J gene TRBJ1-2; tentatively, D is TRBD1 (5 bases). The CDR3 contains 17 residues. Germline V CDR1 and CDR2: LNHDA, SQIVND (reference sequence). V gave up 7 bases and J gave up 4 bases, with 25 bases separating them. The CDR3, as DNA: TGTGCCAGTAATTCAAACGGGTGGGGGAACTCCGGCTATGGCTACACCTTC. It codes for CASNSNGWGNSGYGYTF.

This rearrangement joins TRBV5-4 to TRBJ1-1; D might be TRBD1 (5 bases). The V end was cut by 6 bases, the J end by 6 bases, with 21 bases between. Germline CDR1 and CDR2: SGHNT and YYREEE (reference sequence). The CDR3 has 15 residues. The CDR3 nucleotides read TGTGCCAGCACCCCAAGGCCCAGGGAAATACCTGAAGCTTTCTTT. Residues: CASTPRPREIPEAFF.

The V gene is TRBV30, the J gene TRBJ1-1, with D possibly matching TRBD1 (6 bases). CDR1 is GTSNPN and CDR2 is SVGIG in the germline V gene (reference sequence). Trimming pared 0 bases from V and 0 bases from J, leaving 14 bases between. The CDR3 runs to 16 residues. For the CDR3, the DNA is TGTGCCTGGAGTGTTATCGTACAGGGAGTGAACACTGAAGCTTTCTTT. Translating it yields CAWSVIVQGVNTEAFF.

The chain is built from TRBV6-5 and TRBJ1-5; D call uncertain. The CDR3 runs to 15 residues. Germline V gives CDR1 MNHEY, CDR2 SVGAGI. The germline V and J ends were trimmed by 0 bases and 1 base, with 7 bases remaining between them. In DNA, the CDR3 is TGTGCCAGCAGTTACTCCTCCAGCAGCAATCAGCCCCAGCATTTT. Its protein product is CASSYSSSSNQPQHF.

The chain uses TRBV27 and TRBJ1-5; tentative D call: TRBD1 (6 bases). CDR1 and CDR2 from the germline V gene are MNHEY and SMNVEV (reference sequence). Trimming took 1 base from V and 6 from J, leaving 10 bases between them. The CDR3 extends over 14 amino acids. CDR3 bases: TGTGCCAGCAGTTTATTGGGCAGGGGTCAGCCCCAGCATTTT. Translation gives CASSLLGRGQPQHF.

In nucleotides, the CDR3 is TGTGCCAGTAGTATAGAGGGGGGAACAGGCTCGCCTGAAGCTTTCTTT. Translating gives CASSIEGGTGSPEAFF. V is TRBV19 and J is TRBJ1-1; tentatively, D is TRBD1 (5 bases). Germline V lookup: CDR1 LNHDA, CDR2 SQIVND (reference sequence). Trimming removed 0 bases at V and 6 bases at J, with 17 bases between. CDR3 length equals 16 residues. The whole variable domain, remainder taken from reference TRBV19 and TRBJ1-1, is DGGITQSPKYLFRKEGQNVTLSCEQNLNHDAMYWYRQDPGQGLRLIYYSQIVNDFQKGDIAEGYSVSREKKESFPLTVTSAQKNPTAFYLCASSIEGGTGSPEAFFGQGTRLTVV.

The rearrangement joins TRBV15 to TRBJ1-2; TRBD1 agrees at 9 bases. The CDR3 extends over 17 amino acids. Germline V gene sequence: CDR1 LNHNV, CDR2 YYDKDF (reference sequence). V lost 3 bases, J lost 8 bases, and 16 bases stayed unmatched. The DNA of the CDR3 is TGTGCCACCAGCAGTCTTGCCCGGCACAGGGGGCCTGGAGGCTACACCTTC. It yields the protein CATSSLARHRGPGGYTF.

The chain couples TRBV21-1 to TRBJ2-7; TRBD1, the table's D call, lacks a check against the DNA. TRBV21-1 is a pseudogene segment. CDR3 length: 12 amino acids. The DNA of the CDR3 is TGTGCCATCCTAACAGGGAACCACGAGCAGTACTTC. Amino acids: CAILTGNHEQYF.

The V gene is TRBV11-2, the J gene TRBJ2-7; D is unclear. There are 13 residues in the CDR3. V gave up 5 bases and J gave up 2 bases, with 10 bases separating them. The germline CDR1 and CDR2 sequences are SGHAT and FQNNGV. The CDR3 bases are TGTGCCAGCAGCCCCGACCGAGCCTACGAGCAGTACTTC. Its translation is CASSPDRAYEQYF.

This clone was counted a single time. The chain couples TRBV7-9 to TRBJ1-4; D is perhaps TRBD1 (5 bases). The CDR3 runs to 13 residues. V shed 1 base and J shed 10 bases, with 10 bases lying between them. From germline, CDR1 is SEHNR and CDR2 FQNEAQ (reference sequence). CDR3 in DNA: TGTGCCAGCAGCTTAGAACAGGTGGGAAAACTGTTTTTT. Amino acids: CASSLEQVGKLFF.

The chain combines TRBV9 with TRBJ2-7; 9 bases map to TRBD2. V was pared by 2 bases and J by 6 bases, with 3 bases of the junction left unmatched. This CDR3 contains 13 residues. CDR1 and CDR2 (germline): SGDLS, YYNGEE. In DNA, the CDR3 is TGTGCCAGCAGCGTCGGACTAGCGCTCGAGCAGTACTTC. It yields the protein CASSVGLALEQYF.

This chain joins TRBV5-4 and TRBJ2-6; D uncertain. Trimming stripped 7 bases from V and 0 bases from J, with 5 bases between. This CDR3 has 13 residues. Germline CDR1 is SGHNT and CDR2 is YYREEE (reference sequence). CDR3 sequence: CASHTSGANVLTF. Here the CDR3 DNA reads TGTGCCAGCCACACCTCTGGGGCCAACGTCCTGACTTTC. The full variable domain, completed using reference TRBV5-4 and TRBJ2-6, is ETGVTQSPTHLIKTRGQQVTLRCSSQSGHNTVSWYQQALGQGPQFIFQYYREEENGRGNFPPRFSGLQFPNYSSELNVNALELDDSALYLCASHTSGANVLTFGAGSRLTVL.

The V gene is TRBV15, the J gene TRBJ2-1; D gene ambiguous. V was cut by 9 bases and J by 0 bases, with 15 bases left in between. The CDR3 covers 15 residues. Germline V gene lookup returns CDR1 LNHNV and CDR2 YYDKDF (reference sequence). This CDR3 is CATRPGLYSYNEQFF. The CDR3 DNA follows: TGTGCCACACGCCCGGGTCTATACTCCTACAATGAGCAGTTCTTC.

The chain combines TRBV5-6 with TRBJ1-4, with 10 bases fitting TRBD1. The CDR3 extends over 14 amino acids. Unmatched junction bases numbered 7, after V lost 2 bases and J lost 12 bases. CDR1 is SGHDT, CDR2 YYEEEE, per germline. In DNA form, the CDR3 reads TGTGCCAGCAGCTTTGGGACAGGGGTTAAGGAACTGTTTTTT. It is translated as CASSFGTGVKELFF.

This chain uses TRBV5-4 with TRBJ2-7; D tentatively reads TRBD1 or TRBD2 (5 bases each). The CDR3 runs 14 residues. Germline CDR1 is SGHNT and CDR2 is YYREEE (reference sequence). Trimming shortened V by 4 bases and J by 2 bases, and 13 bases separated the two germline ends. The CDR3 nucleotides are TGTGCCAGCAGCCCCGGGACGGCAACCTACGAGCAGTACTTC. This encodes CASSPGTATYEQYF.

The V call is TRBV6-1, the J call TRBJ2-6, with a possible D match to TRBD1 (6 bases). Looked up from germline, CDR1 is MNHNS and CDR2 is SASEGT. The V end was cut by 5 bases, the J end by 5 bases, with 13 bases between. The CDR3 consists of 15 residues. The CDR3 sequence is CASSQQGSRANVLTF. The CDR3 bases are TGTGCCAGCAGTCAACAGGGTTCCCGGGCCAACGTCCTGACTTTC.

The chain has TRBV28 and TRBJ2-3, with D perhaps matching TRBD1 (5 bases). Germline assignment: CDR1 MDHEN and CDR2 SYDVKM. V lost 10 bases, J lost 1 base, and 18 bases lay in between. The CDR3 sequence is 15 residues long. The CDR3 spells CAITQSGMGTDTQYF. CDR3 coding DNA: TGTGCCATCACTCAATCAGGGATGGGCACAGATACGCAGTATTTT. Full variable domain (rest looked up from reference TRBV28 and TRBJ2-3): DVKVTQSSRYLVKRTGEKVFLECVQDMDHENMFWYRQDPGLGLRLIYFSYDVKMKEKGDIPEGYSVSREKKERFSLILESASTNQTSMYLCAITQSGMGTDTQYFGPGTRLTVL.